One and the same sample provided the 5 T cell receptor beta chains below, sequenced in a study of shared clonotypes between healthy human individuals. Libraries were prepared by immunoSEQ multiplex PCR; TCRdb keeps only in-frame clonotypes and omits some of them. This sample has millions of clones, with roughly 95% found just once. The sequenced sample consisted of naive CD4+ T cells sorted from blood. Subset: CD45RA+ positively selected. The origin of the receptors is a man between 18 and 29 years old in good health.

The CDR3 loop is CASSQDEWDSSGNTIYF. DNA for the CDR3: TGCGCCAGCAGCCAAGATGAATGGGACAGCTCTGGAAACACCATATATTTT. The V gene is TRBV4-3, the J gene TRBJ1-3, with 7 bases fitting TRBD1. The J segment lost 0 bases and the V segment lost 0 bases, leaving 5 bases of the junction unmatched. The CDR3 totals 17 residues. The germline V gene has CDR1 LGHNA and CDR2 YSLEER.

The chain employs TRBV18 and TRBJ2-7, with 7 bases lining up with TRBD2. The CDR3 consists of 14 residues. The trim removed 2 bases at V and 5 bases at J, leaving 6 bases unmatched. From germline, CDR1 is KGHSH and CDR2 LQKENI. The CDR3 DNA reads as TGTGCCAGCTCACCATTGCGGGAGCACCACGAGCAGTACTTC. Translating it yields CASSPLREHHEQYF.

This clone was picked up one time. This sequence joins TRBV10-2 and TRBJ1-2, with 7 bases fitting TRBD1. The V gene end was trimmed by 7 bases and the J gene end by 4 bases; junction bases not matched to a gene: 9. Germline assignment: CDR1 WSHSY and CDR2 SAAADI. The CDR3 runs 14 residues. The CDR3 DNA sequence: TGCGCCAGCACCTACGGACAGGACAGCTATGGCTACACCTTC. Translating gives CASTYGQDSYGYTF.

The chain links TRBV12-5 to TRBJ2-2; 9 bases fit TRBD1. CDR3 length equals 15 residues. The V gene end was trimmed by 7 bases and the J gene end by 3 bases; junction bases not matched to a gene: 6. Germline CDR1 is LGHNT and CDR2 is FRNRAP. The CDR3 loop reads CASEPGQGYTGELFF. CDR3 DNA sequence: TGTGCTAGTGAACCCGGACAGGGGTACACCGGGGAGCTGTTTTTT.

The V gene is TRBV5-6, the J gene TRBJ2-7; D is undetermined. Germline V lookup: CDR1 SGHDT, CDR2 YYEEEE. CDR3 length equals 11 residues. V was pared by 2 bases and J by 5 bases, with 5 bases between. The CDR3: CASSFYDEQYF. The CDR3 bases are TGTGCCAGCAGCTTTTACGACGAGCAGTACTTC.